Described below is a single TCR beta chain sequence and its context. Its antigen is as yet unknown. V was clipped by 5 bases and J by 2 bases; unmatched bases: 5. This CDR3 has 14 amino acids. In germline, CDR1 is MNHEY, CDR2 SMNVEV (reference sequence). The study ran its PCR with 60 Vbeta and 13 Jbeta primers. The method was immunoSEQ multiplex PCR; TCRdb's version includes in-frame clones alone and lacks a portion of them. In the table there are 150,000 to 200,000 clones, about 62% of which are singletons. This entry comes from a study of cytomegalovirus exposure and HLA in healthy donors. Overall study results and limits: Later examination showed HLA-associated TCR beta chains had greater clonal expansion than equally common others. In vitro assays verified that a few CMV-associated chains recognized CMV antigens specifically. When analyzed later, a missense DCLRE1C variant was found to be linked to TCR beta V- and J-gene trimming.

Healthy people donating bone marrow made up the donors. Sequenced material: PBMCs. The V and J genes are TRBV27 and TRBJ2-7; TRBD1 matches at 8 bases. This clonotype was obtained from a man aged 35-49 years in good health and CMV-seronegative. The DNA for the CDR3 is TGTGCCAGCAGTCCTCGGACAGGGACCTACGAGCAGTACTTC. The encoded protein is CASSPRTGTYEQYF.